This T cell receptor (beta chain) was retrieved from a study of regulatory T cells in long-lasting Graves disease. This CDR3 is 13 amino acids long. V lost 4 bases and J 1 base, leaving 7 bases between the germline ends. Study results and limitations: It was possible that the small sample size reduced accuracy.

This clonotype was detected many times. Its antigen is still unknown. A much larger clone differs from this one at a single base, so this may be a read error. Time point defined: newly diagnosed GD, antithyroid drugs for less than 3 months. PBMC RNA was the source of the TCR library. For TCR beta, libraries came from iRepertoire HTBI primers and Arm-PCR of CDR3 regions. TCRdb re-analysed the multiplex PCR reads in MiXCR, keeping a single row per CDR3 protein. The sample holds about 530,000 distinct CDR3 sequences, about 16% seen once. In addition, the sample was reused for a study of T cells in Graves' hyperthyroidism and ophthalmopathy. This second report adds: The model predicted ophthalmopathy a median around 6.5 months before onset.

The material was peripheral blood mononuclear cells (PBMCs), obtained at new diagnosis, from a patient treated with antithyroid drugs. This chain uses TRBV12-3 or TRBV12-4 with TRBJ1-1; D ambiguous. The origin of this receptor is a woman aged 40 to 65 with Graves disease. As DNA, the CDR3 is TGTGCCAGCAGTTCCCGACAGAACACTGAAGCTTTCTTT. Residues: CASSSRQNTEAFF.